This T cell receptor beta chain was documented in a study of T cells in Graves' hyperthyroidism and ophthalmopathy. Study-level results: The authors' 13 V-J model separated ophthalmopathy from stable hyperthyroidism.

This clonotype showed up just a few times. Its antigen is currently unknown. TCR beta CDR3 regions were amplified from RNA. RT-PCR in the first round (using the HTBI primer set) targeted the TCR CDR3. TCRdb re-derived calls from the multiplex PCR reads in MiXCR, one entry per CDR3 protein. The data contain about 180,000 distinct CDR3 sequences, 15% to 20% of them seen just once; the ten biggest clones take up approximately 28%. Germline values: CDR1 LNHDA, CDR2 SQIVND (reference sequence). This CDR3 comprises 14 residues. With 1 base removed from V and 2 bases from J, the gap between germline ends came to 6 bases.

This TCR came from a woman in her fifties or sixties with Graves' hyperthyroidism. The sequenced sample was blood. The chain recombines TRBV19 with TRBJ2-1, with D unclear. The CDR3 spells CASSIGPTYNEQFF. The CDR3 DNA is TGTGCCAGTAGTATAGGACCGACCTACAATGAGCAGTTCTTC.